A single sample gave rise to the 10 T cell receptor beta chains below, sequenced in a study of T cells in Graves' hyperthyroidism and ophthalmopathy. RNA transcripts provided the source from which TCR beta CDR3 regions were amplified. HTBI primers were employed in a first-round RT-PCR of the TCR CDR3. TCRdb recomputed calls from the multiplex PCR reads with MiXCR, one row per CDR3 protein. The sample lists approximately 600,000 distinct CDR3 sequences, under 15% seen once, with around 4.1% in the top ten. The source material was blood. The receptors originated from a woman in her 40s with Graves' ophthalmopathy.

The chain uses TRBV30 and TRBJ1-3; D unclear. The CDR3 consists of 14 residues. CDR1 is GTSNPN and CDR2 is SVGIG in the germline V gene (reference sequence). V was trimmed by 3 bases and J by 0 bases, leaving 9 bases between them. CDR3 amino acids: CAWSPPYSGNTIYF. The CDR3 DNA is TGTGCCTGGAGCCCCCCGTACTCTGGAAACACCATATATTTT.

This clonotype showed up many times. J is TRBJ2-2 and V is TRBV28; D unresolved. The CDR3 length is 13 residues. The V gene lost 8 bases and the J gene lost 6 bases, with 13 bases spanning the gap. Germline values: CDR1 MDHEN, CDR2 SYDVKM. CDR3 coding DNA: TGTGCCAGCGGATTCCCTGGTCCCGGGGAGCTGTTTTTT. Translated: CASGFPGPGELFF.

On this clonotype itself: A read error may explain this, as a much larger clone is one base away. V and J are TRBV5-5 and TRBJ2-5, with TRBD2 matching over 7 bases. V shed 3 bases, J shed 1 base, and the junction held 6 bases outside the gene matches. This CDR3 has 15 amino acids. Germline V CDR1 and CDR2: SGHKS, YYEKEE (reference sequence). Written as DNA, the CDR3 is TGTGCCAGCAGCTCTGGACTAGTCTCCCAAGAGACCCAGTACTTC. Its protein product is CASSSGLVSQETQYF.

This clonotype was seen repeatedly, ten times or more. The chain combines TRBV9 with TRBJ1-2, with D hard to call. Between the trimmed V and J ends, which lost 6 bases and 8 bases, there was a span of 14 bases. The CDR3 runs 12 residues. Germline values: CDR1 SGDLS, CDR2 YYNGEE. The chain's CDR3 is CASTSDRPGYTF. In nucleotides, the CDR3 is TGTGCCAGCACCTCGGACCGCCCAGGCTACACCTTC.

This clonotype appeared a few times. The chain recombines TRBV7-9 with TRBJ1-1; perhaps TRBD1 as D (5 bases). V was trimmed by 2 bases and J by 11 bases, leaving 18 bases between them. There are 14 residues in the CDR3. The germline CDR1 and CDR2 sequences are SEHNR and FQNEAQ (reference sequence). CDR3 sequence: CASSLQDEGWRAFF. CDR3 DNA: TGTGCCAGCAGCTTACAGGATGAGGGGTGGAGGGCTTTCTTT. The full variable domain, its missing parts supplied by reference TRBV7-9 and TRBJ1-1, is DTGVSQNPRHKITKRGQNVTFRCDPISEHNRLYWYRQTLGQGPEFLTYFQNEAQLEKSRLLSDRFSAERPKGSFSTLEIQRTEQGDSAMYLCASSLQDEGWRAFFGQGTRLTVV.

This clonotype was seen a handful of times. This sequence joins TRBV12-3 or TRBV12-4 and TRBJ1-2, with 12 bases identical to TRBD1. Trimming at V came to 7 bases and at J to 7 bases, leaving 10 bases not matched to a gene. The CDR3 covers 15 residues. CDR3 in amino acids: CASTGGGQGARGYTF. The CDR3 DNA reads as TGTGCCAGCACTGGGGGGGGACAGGGGGCGCGTGGCTACACCTTC.

This clonotype was recorded many times. V gene TRBV20-1 combines with J gene TRBJ2-2; 7 positions agree with TRBD1. Germline assignment: CDR1 DFQATT and CDR2 SNEGSKA (reference sequence). CDR3 size: 15 residues. Trimming removed 3 bases from V and 3 bases from J; junction bases left unmatched: 7. CDR3 nucleotide sequence: TGCAGTGCTAGGGGGACCGGGACAGACACCGGGGAGCTGTTTTTT. Translating gives CSARGTGTDTGELFF.

The chain couples TRBV29-1 to TRBJ2-3; 7 bases map to TRBD1. V shed 8 bases and J 0 bases; nucleotides not matched to a gene: 8. Germline V gene lookup returns CDR1 SQVTM and CDR2 ANQGSEA. The CDR3 is 14 amino acids. Here the CDR3 DNA reads TGCAGCACCCCCGGGGACAGTAGCACAGATACGCAGTATTTT. Encoded protein: CSTPGDSSTDTQYF.

V gene TRBV6-1 combines with J gene TRBJ1-2, with D possibly TRBD1 on 5 matching bases. Per the germline V gene, CDR1 is MNHNS and CDR2 is SASEGT. The CDR3 covers 15 residues. V was cut by 5 bases and J by 5 bases, with 18 bases left in between. The CDR3 sequence: CASSPQGGGEYGYTF. DNA for the CDR3: TGTGCCAGCAGTCCCCAGGGAGGAGGCGAATATGGCTACACCTTC.

At least ten counts were recorded for this clonotype. DNA for the CDR3: TGTGCCAGCAGCAAGACAGGGGTCAGCTCCTACGAGCAGTACTTC. It translates to CASSKTGVSSYEQYF. This chain uses TRBV12-3 or TRBV12-4 with TRBJ2-7, with 8 bases aligning to TRBD1. The CDR3 sequence is 15 residues long. Trimming took 6 bases from V and 0 from J; bases not matched to a gene: 7.